This TCR beta chain came from a study of blood T cell repertoires in COVID-19. Turning to the study itself: There were acute and convalescent COVID-19 samples, and they came from the United States, Italy and Spain. From T cells, B-cell-depleted T cells, or PBMCs came the material, which was cDNA or gDNA.

Authors' data handling: The authors estimated nucleated cell counts from reference gene primer amplification. TCRdb's table, derived via immunoSEQ multiplex PCR, lists solely in-frame clones and lacks some. V, J and clone size are those of that table, while D and trimming were read from the DNA. The sample has 99,000 or so clones; less than 90% are singletons. The germline V gene encodes CDR1 SGHTA and CDR2 FQGNSA. The length of the CDR3 is 13 residues. Trimming took 8 bases from V and 1 from J, leaving 11 bases between them. The chain carries TRBV7-2 and TRBJ2-5; perhaps TRBD2 as D (5 bases). The TCR was taken from a human donor in a cohort sampled during active COVID-19. Sequenced sample: peripheral blood. Written as DNA, the CDR3 is TGTGCCAGCTCCCGGGGAGTCCAAGAGACCCAGTACTTC. Its protein product is CASSRGVQETQYF.